This paragraph reports one T cell receptor beta chain. This sample was taken from a study of CD8 T cells in Susac syndrome. CDR3 size: 15 residues. The germline CDR1 and CDR2 sequences are SGHAT and FQNNGV. Trimming stripped 3 bases from V and 0 bases from J, with 11 bases between. Sequencing of TCR beta was undertaken in CD8+ and CD4+ T cells derived from blood. Treatment-naive patients with stable or active relapsing-remitting disease were the multiple sclerosis controls. Purification of the CD8+ and CD4+ T cells relied on negative isolation, and TEMRA cells underwent FACS enrichment. After extraction with the RNeasy kit, roughly 0.5 to 1 ug of the RNA was reverse transcribed using random hexamers. An immunoSEQ multiplex PCR generated amplified TCR beta CDR3 products spanning 54 Vbeta and 13 Jbeta. TCRdb re-derived calls from the immunoSEQ multiplex PCR reads in MiXCR, one entry per CDR3 protein. The sample includes a few hundred thousand distinct CDR3 sequences, roughly 85% seen only once; the top ten take 0.21%.

The sequencing sample was made of CD8+ T cells from PBMCs. The chain has TRBV11-2 and TRBJ1-1; a weak D match, TRBD1 (6 bases). This clonotype originated in a human donor with multiple sclerosis. The CDR3 DNA is TGTGCCAGCAGCTTCCCGACAGGATTGAACACTGAAGCTTTCTTT. Residues: CASSFPTGLNTEAFF.